The 21 T cell receptor beta chains in this list originate from one sample, sequenced in a study of CD8 T cells in ankylosing spondylitis. These receptors' targets are unknown. General study points: Typical of ankylosing spondylitis blood, it appeared, was a TCR beta motif of several highly homologous variants.

TCRdb called the 5' RACE reads again in MiXCR, with one record for every CDR3 protein. The data hold 500,000 or so distinct CDR3 sequences, with less than 6% observed a single time. The sample taken for sequencing was blood, either unsorted or a sorted T cell fraction (not recorded which). These receptor sequences come from a male donor with ankylosing spondylitis.

The table lists this clonotype with many counts. V usage is TRBV20-1 and J usage is TRBJ1-2, with D unresolved. Trimming cost V 1 base and J 0 bases, with 6 bases left between them. CDR1 DFQATT and CDR2 SNEGSKA come from the germline V gene (reference sequence). The CDR3 totals 13 residues. The CDR3 loop reads CSARVRTNYGYTF. Written as DNA, the CDR3 is TGCAGTGCTAGAGTACGGACTAACTATGGCTACACCTTC.

This clonotype appeared a few times. The chain recombines TRBV20-1 with TRBJ2-1, with 13 nucleotides matching TRBD2. The CDR3 contains 19 residues. V shed 6 bases and J 0 bases; nucleotides not matched to a gene: 14. In germline, CDR1 is DFQATT, CDR2 SNEGSKA (reference sequence). In DNA form, the CDR3 reads TGCAGTGCACGGAAGGGACTAGCGGGACTGGGTAGCTCCTACAATGAGCAGTTCTTC. Amino acids: CSARKGLAGLGSSYNEQFF.

This clonotype was detected many times. The V gene is TRBV5-1, the J gene TRBJ2-1, with 8 positions matching TRBD2. The CDR3 is 15 amino acids. Per germline, CDR1 SGHRS and CDR2 YFSETQ. The V and J ends lost 4 bases and 1 base, in that order; junction bases with no gene match: 4. CDR3 in DNA: TGCGCCAGCAGCCCTCGACTAGCGTCCTACAATGAGCAGTTCTTC. This sequence encodes CASSPRLASYNEQFF.

This clonotype was counted between two and nine times. The V gene is TRBV11-2, the J gene TRBJ2-7, with 8 bases fitting TRBD2. The CDR3 runs to 17 residues. Germline CDR1 SGHAT, CDR2 FQNNGV. Trimming removed 0 bases from V and 4 bases from J; junction bases left unmatched: 11. This CDR3 is CASSLEAFRGGGYEQYF. CDR3 DNA sequence: TGTGCCAGCAGCTTAGAGGCGTTTCGGGGGGGTGGTTACGAGCAGTACTTC.

This clonotype has a count of ten or more. The chain has TRBV27 and TRBJ2-7, with a weak D call TRBD1 (5 bases). Germline CDR1 and CDR2: MNHEY and SMNVEV (reference sequence). The CDR3 contains 14 residues. V was pared by 5 bases and J by 5 bases, with 16 bases between. CDR3 DNA: TGTGCCAGCAGTCCCCAGGGTAGTGTGGACGAGCAGTACTTC. Its protein product is CASSPQGSVDEQYF.

This clonotype was found many times. V and J are TRBV20-1 and TRBJ2-1; D remains unclear. Per germline, CDR1 DFQATT and CDR2 SNEGSKA (reference sequence). This CDR3 spans 15 amino acids. The ends were cut back, 5 bases at V and 0 bases at J, with 14 bases in the middle. The CDR3 loop reads CSAEQDGSSYNEQFF. In nucleotides, the CDR3 is TGCAGTGCTGAACAAGATGGCAGCTCCTACAATGAGCAGTTCTTC.

This clonotype was recorded at least ten times. This chain links TRBV4-1 with TRBJ1-5; 9 nucleotides line up with TRBD1. Germline-derived CDR1 and CDR2 are MGHRA and YSYEKL. Trimming removed 2 bases from V and 5 bases from J; junction bases left unmatched: 7. This CDR3 has 16 residues. The CDR3 DNA reads TGCGCCAGCAGCCAATTGGACGGACAGGGGCATCAGCCCCAGCATTTT. As protein: CASSQLDGQGHQPQHF.

At least ten counts were recorded for this clonotype. The chain recombines TRBV6-2 or TRBV6-3 with TRBJ1-2; maybe TRBD1 (5 bases). V gave up 6 bases and J gave up 4 bases, with 18 bases separating them. In germline, CDR1 is MNHEY, CDR2 SVGEGT. This CDR3 spans 15 amino acids. This CDR3 is CASRASGRTLYGYTF. CDR3 sequence (DNA): TGTGCCAGCAGAGCCTCGGGACGGACCCTCTATGGCTACACCTTC.

At least ten counts were recorded for this clonotype. The chain joins TRBV5-1 to TRBJ2-3; D is ambiguous. The ends were cut back, 3 bases at V and 3 bases at J, with 8 bases in the middle. The CDR3 is made up of 13 amino acids. Per germline, CDR1 SGHRS and CDR2 YFSETQ. The CDR3 DNA is TGCGCCAGCAGCTCTATCCCGACAGATACGCAGTATTTT. Amino acids: CASSSIPTDTQYF.

This clonotype occurred many times. V is TRBV5-1 and J is TRBJ1-4, with 8 bases lining up with TRBD1. Unmatched junction bases numbered 9, after V lost 3 bases and J lost 8 bases. The length of the CDR3 is 15 residues. CDR1 SGHRS and CDR2 YFSETQ come from the germline V gene. CDR3 residues: CASSSSQGAGEKLFF. The CDR3 bases are TGCGCCAGCAGCTCGTCTCAGGGGGCTGGGGAAAAACTGTTTTTT.

In its sample, this clonotype was seen many times. This chain joins TRBV5-1 and TRBJ1-4, with TRBD1 matching 7 bases. This CDR3 spans 15 amino acids. CDR1 is SGHRS and CDR2 is YFSETQ in the germline V gene. The V gene end was trimmed by 4 bases and the J gene end by 3 bases; junction bases not matched to a gene: 6. The CDR3 bases are TGCGCCAGCAGCCGGGACAGCCTGCCTAATGAAAAACTGTTTTTT. Its translation is CASSRDSLPNEKLFF. The whole variable domain, filled in from reference TRBV5-1 and TRBJ1-4, reads KAGVTQTPRYLIKTRGQQVTLSCSPISGHRSVSWYQQTPGQGLQFLFEYFSETQRNKGNFPGRFSGRQFSNSRSEMNVSTLELGDSALYLCASSRDSLPNEKLFFGSGTQLSVL.

There are many counts of this clonotype. The chain uses TRBV6-1 and TRBJ1-2; the D is unclear. V lost 5 bases to trimming and J lost 5 bases, with 12 bases between them. CDR3 length: 13 amino acids. Germline V gene data show CDR1 as MNHNS and CDR2 as SASEGT. In nucleotides, the CDR3 is TGTGCCAGCAGTCCTTACCTCCGATATGGCTACACCTTC. Translating gives CASSPYLRYGYTF.

This clonotype was recorded many times. V usage is TRBV6-5 and J usage is TRBJ1-1; D is undetermined. V was trimmed by 2 bases and J by 0 bases, leaving 7 bases between them. Germline CDR1 MNHEY, CDR2 SVGAGI. This CDR3 comprises 14 residues. CDR3 bases: TGTGCCAGCAGTTACCTCCAGATGAACACTGAAGCTTTCTTT. Encoded protein: CASSYLQMNTEAFF.

The chain uses TRBV6-1 and TRBJ2-7; D gene unclear. The CDR3 has 15 residues. CDR1 is MNHNS, CDR2 SASEGT, per germline. The V end was cut by 4 bases, the J end by 3 bases, with 16 bases between. Written as DNA, the CDR3 is TGTGCCAGCAGTGGAAAAGGGTTGGATGACTACGAGCAGTACTTC. Amino acid sequence: CASSGKGLDDYEQYF.

The genes are TRBV5-6 and TRBJ2-7, with D perhaps matching TRBD1 or TRBD2 (6 bases each). The germline gives CDR1 SGHDT, CDR2 YYEEEE. V was trimmed by 0 bases and J by 4 bases, leaving 14 bases between them. CDR3 length equals 15 residues. The DNA for the CDR3 is TGTGCCAGCAGCTTGGCGGGGGCCCTACCATACGAGCAGTACTTC. Translated: CASSLAGALPYEQYF.

This clonotype was seen a few times. The CDR3 loop reads CASRTKTSGYGTDTQYF. Written as DNA, the CDR3 is TGCGCCAGCAGAACGAAGACTAGCGGCTATGGCACAGATACGCAGTATTTT. The rearrangement uses TRBV5-1 and TRBJ2-3; 9 bases align to TRBD2. The CDR3 contains 17 residues. The ends lost 5 bases at V and 1 base at J; junction bases unmatched: 11. Looked up from germline, CDR1 is SGHRS and CDR2 is YFSETQ.

The V call is TRBV4-3, the J call TRBJ2-1; perhaps TRBD2 as D (6 bases). The CDR3 extends over 15 amino acids. The V gene's germline CDR1 is LGHNA and CDR2 YSLEER. V shed 1 base and J shed 3 bases, with 10 bases lying between them. The CDR3 loop reads CASSQGNSGYNEQFF. CDR3 sequence (DNA): TGCGCCAGCAGCCAAGGGAATAGCGGCTACAATGAGCAGTTCTTC.

In its sample, this clonotype was seen many times. The gene calls are TRBV7-2 and TRBJ2-3; the D gene is possibly TRBD1 (6 bases). The CDR3 covers 14 residues. Looked up from germline, CDR1 is SGHTA and CDR2 is FQGNSA. Trimming took off 5 bases at V and 2 bases at J, with 11 bases between the two ends. The CDR3 bases are TGTGCCAGCAGCACCTGGGACACCACAGATACGCAGTATTTT. Protein: CASSTWDTTDTQYF. Filled out from reference TRBV7-2 and TRBJ2-3, the complete variable domain reads GAGVSQSPSNKVTEKGKDVELRCDPISGHTALYWYRQSLGQGLEFLIYFQGNSAPDKSGLPSDRFSAERTGGSVSTLTIQRTQQEDSAVYLCASSTWDTTDTQYFGPGTRLTVL.

This clonotype was picked up many times. The rearrangement uses TRBV6-5 and TRBJ2-7, with D tentatively TRBD2 (6 bases). The CDR3 is made up of 14 amino acids. Trimming cost V 2 bases and J 3 bases, with 11 bases left between them. CDR1 and CDR2 (germline): MNHEY, SVGAGI. CDR3 loop: CASSYLGGGYEQYF. The CDR3 nucleotides read TGTGCCAGCAGTTACCTCGGGGGTGGCTACGAGCAGTACTTC.

This clonotype has ten or more counts. The genes are TRBV7-2 and TRBJ1-2; a possible D gene is TRBD1 (6 bases). The CDR3 runs to 13 residues. Germline CDR1 is SGHTA and CDR2 is FQGNSA. Trimming stripped 5 bases from V and 8 bases from J, with 15 bases between. The CDR3 here is CASSPEGVRGYTF. CDR3 DNA: TGTGCCAGCAGCCCGGAGGGGGTACGGGGCTACACCTTC.

This clonotype has at least ten counts. This chain links TRBV7-2 with TRBJ2-3; the D gene is possibly TRBD2 (7 bases). Germline CDR1 reads SGHTA; CDR2 reads FQGNSA. V was shortened by 1 base and J by 4 bases, with 9 bases between the two germline ends. CDR3 length: 14 residues. The CDR3 DNA sequence: TGTGCCAGCAGCTTAGGGGGGGGCGCAGATACGCAGTATTTT. Protein: CASSLGGGADTQYF.